This TCR beta chain was sequenced in a study of T cell responses to AZD1222 COVID-19 vaccine. Study-level findings and limits: Once two AZD1222 doses were given, Spike-specific TCR breadth and depth went up. White British ancestry dominated among donors, who included more females, and clonal diversity was possibly underestimated.

As to this clone: Its specificity is not known.

The CDR3 is 14 amino acids. Germline-derived CDR1 and CDR2 are MNHEY and SVGAGI. V dropped 7 bases and J dropped 1 base, with 13 bases sitting between them. The data were produced by immunoSEQ multiplex PCR, yet TCRdb's version contains in-frame clones alone and is incomplete. Of 100,000 to 150,000 clones listed, about nine tenths are singletons. V and J are TRBV6-5 and TRBJ1-2; D is uncertain. This receptor was obtained from an adult in good health. Specimen: peripheral blood, collected on day 0 of AZD1222 vaccination. CDR3 residues: CASMPRAGNYGYTF. Written as DNA, the CDR3 is TGTGCCAGCATGCCCCGGGCGGGTAACTATGGCTACACCTTC.